This T cell receptor beta chain was profiled in a study of control samples from healthy donors and cancer patients. TCRdb's table, derived via immunoSEQ multiplex PCR, lists solely in-frame clones and lacks some. The sample lists 150,000 to 200,000 clones, 80% to 90% occurring once. The CDR3 runs to 12 residues. CDR1 is LNHDA and CDR2 is SQIVND in the germline V gene (reference sequence). V was pared by 6 bases and J by 5 bases, with 8 bases between. The material sequenced was blood. This TCR was sampled from a man aged 30-40 years in good health. This rearrangement joins TRBV19 to TRBJ1-5; D is uncertain. CDR3 nucleotide sequence: TGTGCCAGTAGGGAAGGCGATCAGCCCCAGCATTTT. Its translation: CASREGDQPQHF.